The 23 T cell receptor beta chains reported below all come from one sample, sequenced in a study of T cell responses to AZD1222 COVID-19 vaccine. Only in-frame clones appear in the TCRdb table, and some are missing; sequencing was by immunoSEQ multiplex PCR. The table has roughly 140,000 clones, 75% to 90% seen once. The sequencing here drew on peripheral blood, taken on day 0 of MenACWY control vaccination. The receptor set was obtained from an adult in good health.

The CDR3 DNA reads as TGTGCCAGCTCAAGATCCACAGGGGGAGTTTACGAGCAGTACTTC. The encoded protein is CASSRSTGGVYEQYF. The V gene is TRBV18, the J gene TRBJ2-7, with 8 bases lining up with TRBD1. CDR3 length equals 15 residues. Germline V CDR1 and CDR2: KGHSH, LQKENI. V dropped 5 bases and J dropped 4; count of bases not matched to a gene: 10. Looking up the rest from reference TRBV18 and TRBJ2-7 gives the full variable domain: NAGVMQNPRHLVRRRGQEARLRCSPMKGHSHVYWYRQLPEEGLKFMVYLQKENIIDESGMPKERFSAEFPKEGPSILRIQQVVRGDSAAYFCASSRSTGGVYEQYFGPGTRLTVT.

This clone has only a few counts. V gene TRBV9 combines with J gene TRBJ1-5; D perhaps matches TRBD1 (5 bases). This CDR3 is 14 amino acids long. Trimming stripped 3 bases from V and 1 base from J, with 8 bases between. Per the germline V gene, CDR1 is SGDLS and CDR2 is YYNGEE. The CDR3 region has the DNA TGTGCCAGCAGCGCTCGGGACAGCAATCAGCCCCAGCATTTT. Protein: CASSARDSNQPQHF.

The chain couples TRBV4-2 to TRBJ1-2; maybe TRBD1 (6 bases). Trimming cost V 2 bases and J 8 bases, with 9 bases left between them. Per germline, CDR1 LGHNA and CDR2 YNFKEQ. This CDR3 is built from 12 residues. CDR3 nucleotide sequence: TGTGCCAGCAGCCAATGGGGGGGCGGCTACACCTTC. It codes for CASSQWGGGYTF.

V usage is TRBV7-3 and J usage is TRBJ2-2, with D possibly called TRBD1 or TRBD2 (5 bases each). V lost 4 bases and J lost 7, with 13 bases in between. The CDR3 length is 14 residues. CDR1 is SGHTA, CDR2 FQGTGA, per germline. The DNA of the CDR3 is TGTGCCAGCAGCTCCGGGGCCTCTTACGGGGAGCTGTTTTTT. This sequence encodes CASSSGASYGELFF.

The V gene is TRBV10-3, the J gene TRBJ2-7, with 8 bases lining up with TRBD2. Per the germline V gene, CDR1 is ENHRY and CDR2 is SYGVKD. This CDR3 is 16 amino acids long. Trimming removed 3 bases from V and 0 bases from J; junction bases left unmatched: 7. The DNA of the CDR3 is TGTGCCATCAGTGATGGGTGGCTAGCGGGCTCCTACGAGCAGTACTTC. Its protein product is CAISDGWLAGSYEQYF.

The genes are TRBV28 and TRBJ1-2, with D tentatively TRBD1 (6 bases). There are 14 residues in the CDR3. Germline V CDR1 and CDR2: MDHEN, SYDVKM. The V end lost 3 bases, the J end lost 1 base, and 9 bases lay between the germline ends. The CDR3 reads CASSFRGDNYGYTF. The CDR3 nucleotides are TGTGCCAGCAGTTTCAGGGGCGATAACTATGGCTACACCTTC.

The V and J genes are TRBV6-5 and TRBJ2-5, with D uncertain. Germline lookup yields CDR1 MNHEY and CDR2 SVGAGI. This CDR3 comprises 14 residues. V was clipped by 2 bases and J by 5 bases, with 12 bases between them. CDR3 bases: TGTGCCAGCAGTTACGATGCCTATCGGGAGACCCAGTACTTC. Protein: CASSYDAYRETQYF.

This chain joins TRBV2 and TRBJ2-2; a weak D match, TRBD1 (6 bases). Germline V CDR1 and CDR2: SNHLY, FYNNEI. This CDR3 contains 16 residues. V was trimmed by 6 bases and J by 0 bases, leaving 14 bases between them. The CDR3 sequence is CASRDHRVPNTGELFF. As DNA, the CDR3 is TGTGCCAGCAGGGATCACAGGGTTCCGAACACCGGGGAGCTGTTTTTT.

The chain uses TRBV4-1 and TRBJ1-5; no clear D gene. The CDR3 extends over 12 amino acids. V was clipped by 0 bases and J by 4 bases, with 1 base between them. CDR1 and CDR2 from the germline V gene are MGHRA and YSYEKL. The CDR3 region has the DNA TGCGCCAGCAGCCAAGATAATCAGCCCCAGCATTTT. Its translation: CASSQDNQPQHF.

J is TRBJ2-3 and V is TRBV19, with 7 positions matching TRBD1. CDR1 is LNHDA, CDR2 SQIVND, per germline (reference sequence). The CDR3 sequence is 13 residues long. The J segment lost 7 bases and the V segment lost 4 bases, leaving 5 bases of the junction unmatched. The CDR3 sequence: CASSKTGTNTQYF. The CDR3 DNA sequence: TGTGCCAGTAGTAAGACAGGGACAAATACGCAGTATTTT.

This chain uses TRBV7-9 with TRBJ2-1; tentative D call: TRBD1 (5 bases). This CDR3 region has 12 residues. Per germline, CDR1 SEHNR and CDR2 FQNEAQ (reference sequence). Trimming pared 6 bases from V and 9 bases from J, leaving 12 bases between. The CDR3 nucleotides are TGTGCCAGCAGACGAGACAGTCTTGAGCAGTTCTTC. Protein product: CASRRDSLEQFF.

This chain connects TRBV6-5 to TRBJ1-2; tentatively, D is TRBD1 (6 bases). The CDR3 has 13 amino acids. Germline V CDR1 and CDR2: MNHEY, SVGAGI. The V gene lost 4 bases and the J gene lost 2 bases, with 8 bases spanning the gap. The DNA of the CDR3 is TGTGCCAGCAGTTTCGACAGGAACTATGGCTACACCTTC. It encodes CASSFDRNYGYTF.

This chain links TRBV5-5 with TRBJ2-7; D is unclear. Germline loops: CDR1 SGHKS, CDR2 YYEKEE (reference sequence). CDR3 length: 13 residues. V gave up 7 bases and J gave up 0 bases, with 11 bases separating them. The CDR3 protein is CASYGSSSYEQYF. The DNA of the CDR3 is TGTGCCAGCTATGGCAGTAGCTCCTACGAGCAGTACTTC. The full variable domain, its missing parts supplied by reference TRBV5-5 and TRBJ2-7, is DAGVTQSPTHLIKTRGQQVTLRCSPISGHKSVSWYQQVLGQGPQFIFQYYEKEERGRGNFPDRFSARQFPNYSSELNVNALLLGDSALYLCASYGSSSYEQYFGPGTRLTVT.

This rearrangement joins TRBV19 to TRBJ2-3; 8 bases are a match to TRBD1. Germline V gene sequence: CDR1 LNHDA, CDR2 SQIVND (reference sequence). CDR3 length: 20 residues. V shed 0 bases and J 5 bases; nucleotides not matched to a gene: 19. This CDR3 reads CASSIDRSSGQGGKRDTQYF. CDR3 sequence (DNA): TGTGCCAGTAGTATAGACCGGTCCTCAGGACAGGGTGGGAAGAGAGATACGCAGTATTTT. Filled out from reference TRBV19 and TRBJ2-3, the complete variable domain reads DGGITQSPKYLFRKEGQNVTLSCEQNLNHDAMYWYRQDPGQGLRLIYYSQIVNDFQKGDIAEGYSVSREKKESFPLTVTSAQKNPTAFYLCASSIDRSSGQGGKRDTQYFGPGTRLTVL.

The chain links TRBV28 to TRBJ2-3, with 13 positions matching TRBD2. The junction had 7 bases not matched to a gene; V was cut back by 2 bases and J by 2 bases. The CDR3 extends over 18 amino acids. Germline CDR1 and CDR2: MDHEN and SYDVKM. The CDR3 region has the DNA TGTGCCAGCAGTTTAACTCGCGGACTAGCGGGAGACACAGATACGCAGTATTTT. Its translation is CASSLTRGLAGDTDTQYF.

The chain joins TRBV19 to TRBJ1-1; 7 nucleotides match TRBD1. The CDR3 spans 14 residues. Germline CDR1 reads LNHDA; CDR2 reads SQIVND (reference sequence). The J segment lost 1 base and the V segment lost 6 bases, leaving 5 bases of the junction unmatched. The CDR3 reads CASRDREGNTEAFF. As DNA, the CDR3 is TGTGCCAGTAGAGACAGGGAAGGGAACACTGAAGCTTTCTTT.

The rearrangement uses TRBV5-1 and TRBJ1-6; TRBD1 agrees at 9 bases. In germline, CDR1 is SGHRS, CDR2 YFSETQ. Losses at the gene ends were 2 bases for V and 9 bases for J; bases not matched to a gene: 6. The length of the CDR3 is 15 residues. The CDR3, as DNA: TGCGCCAGCAGCTTCGACAGGGGGGCCGGTTCACCCCTCCACTTT. Protein product: CASSFDRGAGSPLHF.

Comments on this clone: This may come from a read error, since a much larger clone is one base off. This same CDR3 is encoded by further DNA sequences in the sample. V usage is TRBV5-1 and J usage is TRBJ1-3; D perhaps matches TRBD1 (5 bases). V shed 2 bases and J shed 0 bases, with 9 bases lying between them. Germline CDR1 reads SGHRS; CDR2 reads YFSETQ. The CDR3 is 15 residues long. The CDR3 nucleotides read TGCGCCAGCAGCTTCTCCGGGGGCTCTGGAAACACCATATATTTT. It encodes CASSFSGGSGNTIYF.

V is TRBV3-1 (or the pseudogene TRBV3-2) and J is TRBJ1-2; 8 positions agree with TRBD1. V gave up 4 bases and J gave up 10 bases; unmatched junction bases: 2. The CDR3 runs to 11 residues. The germline V gene encodes CDR1 LGHDT and CDR2 YNNKEL (reference sequence). CDR3 loop: CASSRTGLYTF. DNA of the CDR3: TGTGCCAGCAGCCGGACAGGGCTCTACACCTTC.

The rearrangement links TRBV5-1 to TRBJ1-6; maybe TRBD1 (5 bases). Trimming stripped 4 bases from V and 7 bases from J, with 12 bases between. This CDR3 has 14 amino acids. Germline V gene data show CDR1 as SGHRS and CDR2 as YFSETQ. The CDR3 nucleotides read TGCGCCAGCAGCGGGGGACGAAGGAATTCACCCCTCCACTTT. It encodes CASSGGRRNSPLHF.

The V call is TRBV5-1, the J call TRBJ2-2; 8 bases align to TRBD2. The CDR3 covers 16 residues. Germline lookup yields CDR1 SGHRS and CDR2 YFSETQ. Losses at the gene ends were 4 bases for V and 6 bases for J; bases not matched to a gene: 11. In nucleotides, the CDR3 is TGCGCCAGCAGCCTGTCCTACCGGGGGGGCCCCGGGGAGCTGTTTTTT. Its translation: CASSLSYRGGPGELFF.

About this clone: Mismatch with germline at one junction end may stem from a read error. This sequence joins TRBV7-9 and TRBJ2-5, with 12 positions matching TRBD2. CDR3 size: 15 residues. Germline V gives CDR1 SEHNR, CDR2 FQNEAQ (reference sequence). The CDR3 loop reads CASSLAGGPGETQYF. DNA for the CDR3: TGTGCCAGCAGCCTAGCGGGGGGGCCGGGCGAGACCCAGTACTTC.

The chain links TRBV7-3 to TRBJ2-1; 8 bases align to TRBD2. Germline assignment: CDR1 SGHTA and CDR2 FQGTGA. The J segment lost 7 bases and the V segment lost 0 bases, leaving 8 bases of the junction unmatched. This CDR3 has 16 residues. This CDR3 is CASSLTPGTSANEQFF. The CDR3 coding sequence is TGTGCCAGCAGCTTAACCCCAGGGACTAGTGCGAATGAGCAGTTCTTC.